These T cell receptor beta chains were read from a single sample in a study of CD8 T cells in Susac syndrome. TCRdb fed the immunoSEQ multiplex PCR reads into MiXCR, producing one record per CDR3 protein. Found here are some 190,000 distinct CDR3 sequences, over 85% of them singletons; the top ten hold approximately 0.1%. Sequenced input: CD4+ T cells from PBMCs. These TCRs come from a human donor in good health. Each CDR3 is given with its conserved first and last residue. The D gene is left open where the match is weak. Rows give clone size only sometimes, using once, few, many, or a class for an expanded clone.

TRBJ2-3,NA,NA,TRBV19,TGTGCCAGTAGTACGGGGAATACGCAGTATTTT,CASSTGNTQYF
TRBJ2-1,once,NA,TRBV6-5,TGTGCCAGCAGTCGGAGGGATGAGCAGTTCTTC,CASSRRDEQFF
TRBJ2-5,NA,NA,TRBV29-1,TGCAGCGTTACCCCGATCGGACAAAGTGAAACCCAGTACTTC,CSVTPIGQSETQYF
TRBJ2-7,NA,TRBD2,TRBV27,TGTGCCAGCAGCGCTCACCAGACTAGCGGGAGATTTGACGAGCAGTACTTC,CASSAHQTSGRFDEQYF
TRBJ2-7,NA,NA,TRBV6-5,TGTGCCAGCAGTTACAGGGTAGACTACGAGCAGTACTTC,CASSYRVDYEQYF
TRBJ2-1,NA,NA,TRBV7-8,TGTGCCAGCAGCCCCTTTGGGCAGGGTGGAAATGAGCAGTTCTTC,CASSPFGQGGNEQFF
TRBJ1-4,NA,NA,TRBV9,TGTGCCAGCAGCGTAGGCGGCAGGGGTAATGAAAAACTGTTTTTT,CASSVGGRGNEKLFF
TRBJ2-5,NA,NA,TRBV30,TGTGCCTGGAGTAACCTAGGGGAGACCCAGTACTTC,CAWSNLGETQYF
TRBJ1-3,NA,TRBD1,TRBV7-9,TGTGCCAGCAGCCCCGCCGGGACAGCCCCTGGAAACACCATATATTTT,CASSPAGTAPGNTIYF
TRBJ2-1,once,TRBD2,TRBV7-3,TGTGCCAGCAGCCCGGGACTAGCGAGAAACAATGAGCAGTTCTTC,CASSPGLARNNEQFF
TRBJ2-1,NA,NA,TRBV30,TGTGCCTGGAGTGTTGCAAATGAGCAGTTCTTC,CAWSVANEQFF
TRBJ2-1,NA,NA,TRBV7-9,TGTGCCAGCAGCCTCCAGGTGAATGAGCAGTTCTTC,CASSLQVNEQFF
TRBJ2-7,NA,TRBD2,TRBV20-1,TGCAGTGCGATCGGACTAGCGGTCTACGAGCAGTACTTC,CSAIGLAVYEQYF
TRBJ2-7,NA,TRBD2,TRBV7-2,TGTGCCAGCAGCTTAGATAGCGGGAGCAGCACCTACGAGCAGTACTTC,CASSLDSGSSTYEQYF
TRBJ2-3,NA,NA,TRBV11-3,TGTGCCAGCAGCATAGGCAGGGCCGCAGATACGCAGTATTTT,CASSIGRAADTQYF
TRBJ2-7,NA,NA,TRBV9,TGTGCCAGCAGCCTAGTCCCCTTCTACGAGCAGTACTTC,CASSLVPFYEQYF
TRBJ1-1,NA,NA,TRBV3-1,TGTGCCAGCAGCCAAGTTACTGGAGGGTCAGGTGAAGCTTTCTTT,CASSQVTGGSGEAFF
TRBJ2-3,NA,NA,TRBV7-6,TGTGCCAGCAGCTCCTACAGGGAACTTTTTACGCAGTATTTT,CASSSYRELFTQYF
TRBJ2-5,NA,NA,TRBV24-1,TGTGCCACCAGTGATGCGGACAGACAAGAGACCCAGTACTTC,CATSDADRQETQYF
TRBJ2-1,NA,TRBD2,TRBV15,TGTGCCACCAGCAGAGGTTACGGGACTAGCAATGAGCAGTTCTTC,CATSRGYGTSNEQFF
TRBJ1-1,NA,TRBD1,TRBV7-9,TGTGCCAGCAGCCCAAAGACAGGGCTGAACACTGAAGCTTTCTTT,CASSPKTGLNTEAFF
TRBJ2-2,NA,NA,TRBV30,TGTGCCTGGAGTTTACAGAGCACCGGGGAGCTGTTTTTT,CAWSLQSTGELFF
TRBJ1-1,NA,NA,TRBV6-2/TRBV6-3,TGTGCCAGCATCGGAGACAGCACTGAAGCTTTCTTT,CASIGDSTEAFF
TRBJ2-3,NA,TRBD2,TRBV5-1,TGCGCCAGCAGCTTGGCTACCGGGACTAGCGGAATCCGCACAGATACGCAGTATTTT,CASSLATGTSGIRTDTQYF
TRBJ2-5,NA,TRBD1,TRBV2,TGTGCCAGCAGTCCGGGACAGGGATCGGCGACCCAGTACTTC,CASSPGQGSATQYF
TRBJ2-1,once,TRBD2,TRBV30,TGTGCCTGGAGCGGTCTGGGTAGCGGGAGGGCCAATGAGCAGTTCTTC,CAWSGLGSGRANEQFF
TRBJ2-5,NA,NA,TRBV2,TGTGCCAGCAGTGCCCAATACCAAGAGACCCAGTACTTC,CASSAQYQETQYF
TRBJ2-1,NA,NA,TRBV7-2,TGTGCCAGCACCCTCGGGGGAGTAGGGAATGAGCAGTTCTTC,CASTLGGVGNEQFF
TRBJ2-3,NA,TRBD2,TRBV20-1,TGCAGTGCTCAGGCCGGACTAGCCCTTTTCCCAGATACGCAGTATTTT,CSAQAGLALFPDTQYF
TRBJ1-4,NA,TRBD1,TRBV5-1,TGCGCCAGCAGCTCTACTCCGGGACAGTTGAATGAAAAACTGTTTTTT,CASSSTPGQLNEKLFF
TRBJ2-1,NA,NA,TRBV29-1,TGCAGCGTTGAATCTTTTGGGGCTTTTAGTTTATCCAATGAGCAGTTCTTC,CSVESFGAFSLSNEQFF
TRBJ2-1,NA,TRBD2,TRBV11-2,TGTGCCAGCAGCATACTAGCGGGAGGGCCGGATGAGCAGTTCTTC,CASSILAGGPDEQFF
TRBJ2-1,NA,TRBD1,TRBV27,TGTGCCATAGGGGCGGGACAGGGGTTGAATGAGCAGTTCTTC,CAIGAGQGLNEQFF
TRBJ2-7,NA,TRBD1,TRBV3-1,TGTGCCAGCAGCCCTCGGGACAGGTCGTTCTACGAGCAGTACTTC,CASSPRDRSFYEQYF
TRBJ1-2,NA,NA,TRBV2,TGTGCCAGCAGGGGGGTCCAAGGATACTATGGCTACACCTTC,CASRGVQGYYGYTF
TRBJ2-7,NA,TRBD2,TRBV20-1,TGCAGTGCTAGAGATCGGACTAGGACTCCCTACGAGCAGTACTTC,CSARDRTRTPYEQYF
TRBJ2-1,NA,TRBD1,TRBV19,TGTGCCAGTAGTGCAACAGGGGGAGGTGAGCAGTTCTTC,CASSATGGGEQFF
TRBJ2-3,NA,NA,TRBV29-1,TGCAGCGTTTCCAGGGAAGATACGCAGTATTTT,CSVSREDTQYF